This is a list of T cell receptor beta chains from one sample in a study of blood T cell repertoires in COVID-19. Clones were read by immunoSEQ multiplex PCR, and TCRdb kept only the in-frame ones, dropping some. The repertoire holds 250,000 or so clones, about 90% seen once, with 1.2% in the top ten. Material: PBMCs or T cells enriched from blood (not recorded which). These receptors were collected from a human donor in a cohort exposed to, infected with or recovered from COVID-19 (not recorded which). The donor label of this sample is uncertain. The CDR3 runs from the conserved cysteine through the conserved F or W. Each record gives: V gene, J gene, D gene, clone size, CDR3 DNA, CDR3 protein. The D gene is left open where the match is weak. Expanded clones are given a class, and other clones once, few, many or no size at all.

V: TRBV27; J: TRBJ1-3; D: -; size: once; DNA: TGTGCCAGCAGTATCACAGGGACCTCTGGAAACACCATATATTTT; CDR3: CASSITGTSGNTIYF
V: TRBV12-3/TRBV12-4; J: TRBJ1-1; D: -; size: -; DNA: TGTGCCAGCATCGGAGCCAGCACTGAAGCTTTCTTT; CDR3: CASIGASTEAFF
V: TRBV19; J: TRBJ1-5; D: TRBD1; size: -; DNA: TGTGCCAGTAGTATTCAAGGCAGGGGGGACAATCAGCCCCAGCATTTT; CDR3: CASSIQGRGDNQPQHF
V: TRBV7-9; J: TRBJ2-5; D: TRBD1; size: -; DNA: TGTGCCAGCAGCCACGACAGGGGACGTGAGACCCAGTACTTC; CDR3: CASSHDRGRETQYF
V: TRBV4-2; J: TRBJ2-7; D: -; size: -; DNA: TGTGCCAGCAGCCAAGAGGTGGTGCGACAGTACTACGAGCAGTACTTC; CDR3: CASSQEVVRQYYEQYF
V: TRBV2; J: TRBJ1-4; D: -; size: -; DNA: TGTGCCAGCAGTGAACTCCAGTTAGCAGGGGTCCTCCGTGAAAAACTGTTTTTT; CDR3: CASSELQLAGVLREKLFF
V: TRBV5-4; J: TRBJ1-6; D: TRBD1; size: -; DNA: TGTGCCAGCAGCCGACAGGGGTATAATTCACCCCTCCACTTT; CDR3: CASSRQGYNSPLHF
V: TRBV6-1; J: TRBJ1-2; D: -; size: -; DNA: TGTGCCAGCAGTGAATATTCAGGGGACTATGGCTACACCTTC; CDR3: CASSEYSGDYGYTF
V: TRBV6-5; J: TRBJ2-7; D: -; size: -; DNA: TGTGCCAGCAGTTACCAAGCGGGCCTCTACGAGCAGTACTTC; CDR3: CASSYQAGLYEQYF
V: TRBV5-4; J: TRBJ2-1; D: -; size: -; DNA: TGTGCCAGCAGCTTGGCAGGGCTGGACAATGAGCAGTTCTTC; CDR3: CASSLAGLDNEQFF
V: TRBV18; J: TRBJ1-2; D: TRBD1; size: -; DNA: TGTGCCAGCTCGCCGACCTTCCGACGGCCAGGGGGGACGGATGGCTACACCTTC; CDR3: CASSPTFRRPGGTDGYTF
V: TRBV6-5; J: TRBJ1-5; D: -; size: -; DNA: TGTGCCAGCAGACCGGCAGGGGAGAGCAATCAGCCCCAGCATTTT; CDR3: CASRPAGESNQPQHF
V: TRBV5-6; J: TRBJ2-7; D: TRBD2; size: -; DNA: TGTGCCAGCAGCCTGACTAGCCTCAGTTTCTCCTACGAGCAGTACTTC; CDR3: CASSLTSLSFSYEQYF
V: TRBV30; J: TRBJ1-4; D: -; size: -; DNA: TGTGCCTGGAGCGATACAGGTGGCAGTAACATTTTT; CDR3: CAWSDTGGSNIF
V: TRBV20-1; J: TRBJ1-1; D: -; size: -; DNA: TGCAGTGCTGGTTACGGGGGTGAAGCTTTCTTT; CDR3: CSAGYGGEAFF
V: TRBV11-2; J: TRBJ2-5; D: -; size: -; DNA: TGTGCCAGCAGCCAACGACAGAGACAAGAGACCCAGTACTTC; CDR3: CASSQRQRQETQYF
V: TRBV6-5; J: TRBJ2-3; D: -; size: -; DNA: TGTGCCAGCATTTCACAGGGGAGGACGCAGTATTTT; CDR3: CASISQGRTQYF
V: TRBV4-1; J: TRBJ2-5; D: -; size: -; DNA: TGCGCCAGCAGGAACAGGGATAACGAGACCCAGTACTTC; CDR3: CASRNRDNETQYF
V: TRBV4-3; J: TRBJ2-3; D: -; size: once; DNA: TGCGCCAGCAGCCAAGGAGAAGATACGCAGTATTTT; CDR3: CASSQGEDTQYF
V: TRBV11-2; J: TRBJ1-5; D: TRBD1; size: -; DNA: TGTGCCAGCAGCTTTGACAGGGATCAGCCCCAGCATTTT; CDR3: CASSFDRDQPQHF
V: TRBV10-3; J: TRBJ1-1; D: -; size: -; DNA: TGTGCCATCAGTGAGGAGGCGAACACTGAAGCTTTCTTT; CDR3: CAISEEANTEAFF
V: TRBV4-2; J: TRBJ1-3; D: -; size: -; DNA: TGTGCCAGCAGCCAACAGGGAAACACCATATATTTT; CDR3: CASSQQGNTIYF
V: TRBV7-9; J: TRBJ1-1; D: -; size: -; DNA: TGTGCCAGCAGCTTATTCTCCGTCCGCCGGACTGAAGCTTTCTTT; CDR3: CASSLFSVRRTEAFF
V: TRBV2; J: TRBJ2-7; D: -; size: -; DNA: TGTGCCAGCAGTGGTACAGGGATCGAGCAGTACTTC; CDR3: CASSGTGIEQYF
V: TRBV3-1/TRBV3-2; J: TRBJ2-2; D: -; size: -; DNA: TGTGCCAGCAGCCAAGTACTGAACACCGGGGAGCTGTTTTTT; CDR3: CASSQVLNTGELFF
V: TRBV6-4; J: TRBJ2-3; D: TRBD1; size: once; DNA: TGTGCCAGCAGCTCAAATGACAGGGCAGGAGATACGCAGTATTTT; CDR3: CASSSNDRAGDTQYF
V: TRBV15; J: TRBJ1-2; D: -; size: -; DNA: TGTGCCACCAGCAGAGACGTTAACTATGGCTACACCTTC; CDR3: CATSRDVNYGYTF
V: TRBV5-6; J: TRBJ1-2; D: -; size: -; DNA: TGTGCCAGCAGCCCATCAGGGGCCCTAGCTAACTATGGCTACACCTTC; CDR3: CASSPSGALANYGYTF
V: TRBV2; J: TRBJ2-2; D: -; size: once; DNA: TGTGCCAGCAGTGTGGAGGGGGCGTTTAACACCGGGGAGCTGTTTTTT; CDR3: CASSVEGAFNTGELFF
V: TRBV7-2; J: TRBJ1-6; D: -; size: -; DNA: TGTGCCAGCAGCAAGACACAGGTTCCAAATTCACCCCTCCACTTT; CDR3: CASSKTQVPNSPLHF
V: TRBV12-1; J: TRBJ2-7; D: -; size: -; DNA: TGTGCCAGCAGCTTAAAAACGGTCTCTCCCTACGAGCAGTACTTC; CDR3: CASSLKTVSPYEQYF
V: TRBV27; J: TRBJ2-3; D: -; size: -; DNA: TGTGCCAGCAGTTTGGAACTACGGCAGGGTGCAGATACGCAGTATTTT; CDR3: CASSLELRQGADTQYF
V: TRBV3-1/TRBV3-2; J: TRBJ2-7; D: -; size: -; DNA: TGTGCCAGCAGCCAAAGGGGTTCCGATGACGAGCAGTACTTC; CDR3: CASSQRGSDDEQYF
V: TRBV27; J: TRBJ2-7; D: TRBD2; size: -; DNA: TGTGCCAGCACCCCCGAGGGCCGCGGGGGCGAGCAGTACTTC; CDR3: CASTPEGRGGEQYF
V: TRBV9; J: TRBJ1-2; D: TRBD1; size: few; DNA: TGTGCCAGCAGCCCCCTTGGACAGGGATCATATTATGGCTACACCTTC; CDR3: CASSPLGQGSYYGYTF
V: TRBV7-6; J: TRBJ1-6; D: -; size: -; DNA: TGTGCCAGCAGCTTAGAAAACAGGTCGAATTCACCCCTCCACTTT; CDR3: CASSLENRSNSPLHF
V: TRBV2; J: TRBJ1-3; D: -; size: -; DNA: TGTGCCAGCAGTGCTGTCAACAGGCGCGTCTCTGGAAACACCATATATTTT; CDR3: CASSAVNRRVSGNTIYF
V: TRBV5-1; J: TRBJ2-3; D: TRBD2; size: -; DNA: TGCGCCAGCAGCCTTACTAGCGGGGGGGCCCCAGATACGCAGTATTTT; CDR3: CASSLTSGGAPDTQYF
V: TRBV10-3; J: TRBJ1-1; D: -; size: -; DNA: TGTGCCATCAGTGAAGGGGGGGATTACACTGAAGCTTTCTTT; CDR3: CAISEGGDYTEAFF
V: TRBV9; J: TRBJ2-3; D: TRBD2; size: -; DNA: TGTGCCAGCAGCGTAGCGGCGGGGAGGGGCACAGATACGCAGTATTTT; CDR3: CASSVAAGRGTDTQYF
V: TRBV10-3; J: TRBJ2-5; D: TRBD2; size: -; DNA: TGTGCCTCCGGGACTAGCGGGGGTCTCCAGTACTTC; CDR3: CASGTSGGLQYF
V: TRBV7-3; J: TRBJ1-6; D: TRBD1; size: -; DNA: TGTGCCAGCAGCTTACATTCCGTGACAGGGAATAATTCACCCCTCCACTTT; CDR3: CASSLHSVTGNNSPLHF
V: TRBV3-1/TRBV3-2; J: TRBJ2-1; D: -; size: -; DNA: TGTGCCAGCAGCGACACGTCTGGGGCGCATGAGCAGTTCTTC; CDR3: CASSDTSGAHEQFF
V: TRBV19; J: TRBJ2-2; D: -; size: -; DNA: TGTGCCAGCAATACTAGAGGGGGTTATAACACCGGGGAGCTGTTTTTT; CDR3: CASNTRGGYNTGELFF
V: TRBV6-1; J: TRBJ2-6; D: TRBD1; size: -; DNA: TGTGCCAGCAGTGCCCTGACAGGGGGCTTTCGTGCTGGGGCCAACGTCCTGACTTTC; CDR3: CASSALTGGFRAGANVLTF
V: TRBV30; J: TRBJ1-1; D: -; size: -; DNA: TGTGCCTGGAGTGTGCGCGTGAACACTGAAGCTTTCTTT; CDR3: CAWSVRVNTEAFF
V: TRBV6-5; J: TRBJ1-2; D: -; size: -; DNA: TGTGCCAGCAGCTTAAGACAGCCCTATGGCTACACCTTC; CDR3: CASSLRQPYGYTF
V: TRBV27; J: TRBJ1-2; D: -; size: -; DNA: TGTGCCAGCAGTTTATCCCTACGAGGGGAGGGGTTTGGCTACACCTTC; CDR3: CASSLSLRGEGFGYTF
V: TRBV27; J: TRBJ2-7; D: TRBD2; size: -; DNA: TGTGCCAGCAGTCCCGGGGGGGGTAGTTACGAGCAGTACTTC; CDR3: CASSPGGGSYEQYF
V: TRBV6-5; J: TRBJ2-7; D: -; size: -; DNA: TGTGCCAGCAGGAACGAGGGATCCTACGAGCAGTACTTC; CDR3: CASRNEGSYEQYF
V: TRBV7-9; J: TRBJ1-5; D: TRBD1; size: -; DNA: TGTGCCAGCAGCTTCGGGACAGATAGCAATCAGCCCCAGCATTTT; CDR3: CASSFGTDSNQPQHF
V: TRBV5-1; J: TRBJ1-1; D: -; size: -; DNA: TGCGCCAGCAGCTTGACGAAGAGGGACACTGAAGCTTTCTTT; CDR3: CASSLTKRDTEAFF